These 12 T cell receptor beta chains originate from one sample sequenced in a study of shared clonotypes between healthy human individuals. Method: immunoSEQ multiplex PCR; TCRdb's copy keeps in-frame clones and lacks some. The sample contains 600,000 to 750,000 clones, over 55% of which appear only once. The sequencing input was memory CD4+ T cells sorted from blood. Subset indicated: CD45RA-negative fraction. The receptors come from a woman in her twenties or thirties in good health.

The chain carries TRBV4-1 and TRBJ1-1, with D unresolved. The CDR3 runs to 16 residues. CDR1 is MGHRA and CDR2 is YSYEKL in the germline V gene. The ends were cut back, 1 base at V and 0 bases at J, with 12 bases in the middle. The CDR3 DNA follows: TGCGCCAGCAGCCAAGGGGCAGGTGCTATGAACACTGAAGCTTTCTTT. It is translated as CASSQGAGAMNTEAFF.

The chain joins TRBV10-3 to TRBJ2-6, with 9 bases matching TRBD1. Germline assignment: CDR1 ENHRY and CDR2 SYGVKD. V shed 2 bases and J 2 bases; nucleotides not matched to a gene: 4. The CDR3 runs 17 residues. The CDR3 DNA reads as TGTGCCATCAGTGAGCCAGGGACAGGGACTGGGGCCAACGTCCTGACTTTC. Its protein is CAISEPGTGTGANVLTF.

A single count supports this clone. The chain is built from TRBV11-1 and TRBJ2-3; tentative D call: TRBD2 (5 bases). CDR3 size: 14 residues. V was clipped by 3 bases and J by 2 bases, with 9 bases between them. Germline CDR1 is SGHAT and CDR2 is FQDESV (reference sequence). CDR3 region: CASSFAGPTDTQYF. CDR3 nucleotide sequence: TGTGCCAGCAGCTTCGCGGGTCCCACAGATACGCAGTATTTT.

J is TRBJ1-2 and V is TRBV28; weak D call: TRBD1 (5 bases). V gave up 7 bases and J gave up 6 bases, with 21 bases separating them. CDR1 and CDR2 from the germline V gene are MDHEN and SYDVKM. The length of the CDR3 is 15 residues. The CDR3: CASKARGEAKHGYTF. Here the CDR3 DNA reads TGTGCCAGCAAAGCAAGGGGAGAGGCGAAACATGGCTACACCTTC.

This clone has a handful of counts. This rearrangement joins TRBV7-2 to TRBJ2-7, with 12 nucleotides matching TRBD2. Germline V gene lookup returns CDR1 SGHTA and CDR2 FQGNSA. The CDR3 sequence is 15 residues long. J was trimmed by 7 bases and V by 5 bases; bases with no gene match: 9. The chain's CDR3 is CASSPRLAGAREQYF. CDR3 bases: TGTGCCAGCAGCCCGCGACTAGCGGGAGCGAGGGAGCAGTACTTC.

The chain combines TRBV19 with TRBJ2-1, with 10 bases that match TRBD1. The CDR3 spans 16 residues. Germline V gene sequence: CDR1 LNHDA, CDR2 SQIVND (reference sequence). Trimming at V came to 7 bases and at J to 3 bases, leaving 9 bases not matched to a gene. This CDR3 reads CASKLAGTGVYNEQFF. The CDR3 DNA sequence: TGTGCCAGTAAGCTTGCCGGGACAGGGGTCTACAATGAGCAGTTCTTC.

The genes are TRBV30 and TRBJ2-3, with a possible D match to TRBD2 (6 bases). Germline lookup yields CDR1 GTSNPN and CDR2 SVGIG (reference sequence). Trimming stripped 5 bases from V and 1 base from J, with 10 bases between. The CDR3 covers 13 residues. The CDR3 coding sequence is TGTGCCTGGGGGGGGTCGGGCACAGATACGCAGTATTTT. It encodes CAWGGSGTDTQYF.

The CDR3, as DNA: TGCGCCAGCAGTGAGTCGGCGGTTGGGGGCGGGGAGCTGTTTTTT. It codes for CASSESAVGGGELFF. This chain joins TRBV10-2 and TRBJ2-2; D may be TRBD1 or TRBD2 (5 bases each). Germline V CDR1 and CDR2: WSHSY, SAAADI. The ends were cut back, 0 bases at V and 7 bases at J, with 12 bases in the middle. This CDR3 comprises 15 residues.

The rearrangement uses TRBV7-2 and TRBJ2-2; 8 nucleotides line up with TRBD1. J was trimmed by 6 bases and V by 1 base; bases with no gene match: 7. Per germline, CDR1 SGHTA and CDR2 FQGNSA. CDR3 length equals 16 residues. CDR3 coding DNA: TGTGCCAGCAGCTTAGTGGCAGGGGGCTGGGCCGGGGAGCTGTTTTTT. It encodes CASSLVAGGWAGELFF.

This clone occurred a few times. The rearrangement links TRBV9 to TRBJ1-2; 7 bases line up with TRBD1. From germline, CDR1 is SGDLS and CDR2 YYNGEE. V was clipped by 7 bases and J by 4 bases; unmatched bases: 7. CDR3 size: 13 residues. The CDR3 sequence: CASGRGPGYGYTF. The CDR3 bases are TGTGCCAGCGGAAGGGGGCCGGGCTATGGCTACACCTTC.

This clone was picked up many times. The rearrangement joins TRBV11-2 to TRBJ1-3, with 8 bases matching TRBD1. With 1 base clipped from V and 0 bases from J, the junction kept 8 bases outside the gene matches. The germline V gene encodes CDR1 SGHAT and CDR2 FQNNGV. The CDR3 runs 18 residues. CDR3 sequence (DNA): TGTGCCAGCAGCTTAGGGGGCGGGACAGGAGTCTCTGGAAACACCATATATTTT. It encodes CASSLGGGTGVSGNTIYF.

This chain links TRBV5-1 with TRBJ2-5; 7 bases agree with TRBD1. CDR1 SGHRS and CDR2 YFSETQ come from the germline V gene. V gave up 0 bases and J gave up 3 bases; unmatched junction bases: 5. The CDR3 runs 15 residues. CDR3 DNA: TGCGCCAGCAGCTTGGGAGGGGGCCGAGAAGAGACCCAGTACTTC. Translated: CASSLGGGREETQYF.